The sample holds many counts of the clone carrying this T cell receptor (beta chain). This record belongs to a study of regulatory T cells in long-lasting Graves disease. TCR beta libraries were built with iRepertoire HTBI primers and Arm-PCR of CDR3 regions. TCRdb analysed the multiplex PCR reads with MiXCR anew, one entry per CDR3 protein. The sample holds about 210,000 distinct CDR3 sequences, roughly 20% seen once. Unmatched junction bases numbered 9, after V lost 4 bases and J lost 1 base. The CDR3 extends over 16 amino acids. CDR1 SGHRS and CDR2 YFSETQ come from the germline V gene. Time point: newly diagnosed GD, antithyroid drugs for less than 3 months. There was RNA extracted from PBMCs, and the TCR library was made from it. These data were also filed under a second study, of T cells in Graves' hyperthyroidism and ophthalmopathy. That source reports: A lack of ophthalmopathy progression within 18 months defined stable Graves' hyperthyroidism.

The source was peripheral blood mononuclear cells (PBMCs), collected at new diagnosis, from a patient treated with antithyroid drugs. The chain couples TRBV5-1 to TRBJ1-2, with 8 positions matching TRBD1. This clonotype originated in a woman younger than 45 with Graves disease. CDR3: CASSAGGIDFNYGYTF. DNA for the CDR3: TGCGCCAGCAGCGCAGGGGGCATCGATTTTAACTATGGCTACACCTTC. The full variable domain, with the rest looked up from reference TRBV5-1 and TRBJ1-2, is KAGVTQTPRYLIKTRGQQVTLSCSPISGHRSVSWYQQTPGQGLQFLFEYFSETQRNKGNFPGRFSGRQFSNSRSEMNVSTLELGDSALYLCASSAGGIDFNYGYTFGSGTRLTVV.